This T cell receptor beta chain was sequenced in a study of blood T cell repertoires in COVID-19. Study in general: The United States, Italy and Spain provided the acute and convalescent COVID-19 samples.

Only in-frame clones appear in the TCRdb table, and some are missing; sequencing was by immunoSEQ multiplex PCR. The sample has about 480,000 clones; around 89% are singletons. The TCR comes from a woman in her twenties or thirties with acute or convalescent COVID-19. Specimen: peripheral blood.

The CDR3 loop reads CASREQGALTYNSPLHF. CDR3 sequence (DNA): TGTGCCAGCAGAGAGCAGGGGGCGCTCACCTATAATTCACCCCTCCACTTT. V usage is TRBV2 and J usage is TRBJ1-6; TRBD1 agrees at 8 bases. CDR1 is SNHLY, CDR2 FYNNEI, per germline. The CDR3 is 17 amino acids. V gave up 6 bases and J gave up 2 bases; unmatched junction bases: 9.